Following are 32 T cell receptor beta chains from one sample sequenced in a study of T cell changes during pregnancy in multiple sclerosis. Clones were read by immunoSEQ multiplex PCR, and TCRdb kept only the in-frame ones, dropping some. The data hold about 59,000 clones, with approximately 90% observed a single time. Material: peripheral blood, obtained in the third trimester of pregnancy. These receptors came from a female donor in good health, enrolled as a control in a pregnancy study.

V gene TRBV7-3 combines with J gene TRBJ2-1; TRBD2 is a possible D gene (6 bases). The CDR3 loop spans 16 amino acids. Germline CDR1 reads SGHTA; CDR2 reads FQGTGA. V lost 5 bases and J 7 bases, leaving 21 bases between the germline ends. The CDR3 reads CASSHGEAGPENEQFF. Here the CDR3 DNA reads TGTGCCAGCAGCCATGGGGAGGCAGGGCCGGAGAATGAGCAGTTCTTC.

The chain recombines TRBV13 with TRBJ2-3; TRBD1 agrees at 9 bases. In germline, CDR1 is PRHDT, CDR2 FYEKMQ (reference sequence). V trimming: 7 bases; J trimming: 2 bases; junction bases outside the gene matches: 13. The CDR3 contains 17 residues. The CDR3: CASISSNRDRVTDTQYF. DNA of the CDR3: TGTGCCAGCATTTCATCCAACCGGGACAGGGTCACAGATACGCAGTATTTT.

This chain connects TRBV28 to TRBJ1-1, with D possibly being TRBD1 (5 bases). CDR3 length equals 15 residues. V was clipped by 2 bases and J by 1 base, with 11 bases between them. Germline V lookup: CDR1 MDHEN, CDR2 SYDVKM. Written as DNA, the CDR3 is TGTGCCAGCAGTTTAGGTTGGGGCGGGAACACTGAAGCTTTCTTT. It translates to CASSLGWGGNTEAFF.

The chain joins TRBV12-1 to TRBJ2-1; the table gives TRBD2 as D, unverified against the DNA. TRBV12-1 is recorded as a pseudogene. The CDR3 sequence is 17 residues long. DNA for the CDR3: TGTGCCAGCAGCTTTTGTCTAGCGGGAACCTCCTACAATGAGCAGTTCTTC. It specifies CASSFCLAGTSYNEQFF.

This clone was observed once. V and J are TRBV5-4 and TRBJ1-2; D unclear. V lost 0 bases and J lost 6, with 12 bases in between. The CDR3 is 14 amino acids. Germline assignment: CDR1 SGHNT and CDR2 YYREEE (reference sequence). The DNA of the CDR3 is TGTGCCAGCAGCTTGGAAGCAGGATCGGATGGCTACACCTTC. Protein product: CASSLEAGSDGYTF.

The J gene is TRBJ1-6, the V gene TRBV4-3; 8 bases line up with TRBD1. With 5 bases clipped from V and 7 bases from J, the junction kept 7 bases outside the gene matches. Looked up from germline, CDR1 is LGHNA and CDR2 is YSLEER. The CDR3 contains 15 residues. This CDR3 reads CASSYDRGINSPLHF. The CDR3 DNA reads TGCGCCAGCAGCTATGACAGGGGAATCAATTCACCCCTCCACTTT.

The J gene is TRBJ2-7, the V gene TRBV10-2, with a weak D call TRBD1 (6 bases). Per the germline V gene, CDR1 is WSHSY and CDR2 is SAAADI. This CDR3 has 13 amino acids. V dropped 10 bases and J dropped 0 bases, with 13 bases sitting between them. CDR3 DNA sequence: TGCGCCACAGGCAGGGGATCCTCCTACGAGCAGTACTTC. It translates to CATGRGSSYEQYF.

The rearrangement joins TRBV6-6 to TRBJ1-1, with 9 bases aligning to TRBD1. Germline CDR1 is MNHNY and CDR2 is SVGAGI (reference sequence). V was pared by 7 bases and J by 1 base, with 4 bases of the junction left unmatched. This CDR3 is built from 14 residues. The CDR3 loop is CASKGQGRNTEAFF. In nucleotides, the CDR3 is TGTGCCAGCAAGGGACAGGGTCGGAACACTGAAGCTTTCTTT.

This sequence joins TRBV7-2 and TRBJ2-5, with 9 bases matching TRBD1. V trimming: 4 bases; J trimming: 7 bases; junction bases outside the gene matches: 7. The CDR3 covers 14 residues. The germline V gene has CDR1 SGHTA and CDR2 FQGNSA. The DNA of the CDR3 is TGTGCCAGCAGCTGGGACAGGGAGGCGGGGACCCAGTACTTC. Translated, it gives CASSWDREAGTQYF. The whole variable domain, filled in from reference TRBV7-2 and TRBJ2-5, reads GAGVSQSPSNKVTEKGKDVELRCDPISGHTALYWYRQSLGQGLEFLIYFQGNSAPDKSGLPSDRFSAERTGGSVSTLTIQRTQQEDSAVYLCASSWDREAGTQYFGPGTRLLVL.

The gene calls are TRBV7-2 and TRBJ2-5; possibly TRBD2 for D (6 bases). Trimming took 3 bases from V and 0 from J, leaving 8 bases between them. Looked up from germline, CDR1 is SGHTA and CDR2 is FQGNSA. The CDR3 consists of 14 residues. The CDR3 DNA sequence: TGTGCCAGCAGCTTTAGCGGCAACCAAGAGACCCAGTACTTC. Amino acids: CASSFSGNQETQYF.

A word on this clone: At the DNA level, this CDR3 is encoded by other sequences in the same sample as well. This chain links TRBV4-3 with TRBJ2-3; D is possibly TRBD1 (5 bases). Germline V gives CDR1 LGHNA, CDR2 YSLEER. Deletions cut 2 bases from V and 0 bases from J, with 6 bases between. The CDR3 extends over 14 amino acids. The CDR3 loop reads CASSQRGSTDTQYF. The CDR3 coding sequence is TGCGCCAGCAGCCAAAGGGGTAGCACAGATACGCAGTATTTT.

The genes are TRBV7-2 and TRBJ2-7; 11 bases map to TRBD2. The V gene end was trimmed by 0 bases and the J gene end by 3 bases; junction bases not matched to a gene: 7. This CDR3 has 17 amino acids. Germline V gives CDR1 SGHTA, CDR2 FQGNSA. CDR3 DNA sequence: TGTGCCAGCAGCTTAGCGGGGCTAGCGGGAGGAAACTACGAGCAGTACTTC. This codes for CASSLAGLAGGNYEQYF.

The chain has TRBV19 and TRBJ2-7, with TRBD1 matching over 8 bases. Germline lookup yields CDR1 LNHDA and CDR2 SQIVND (reference sequence). The CDR3 runs to 16 residues. The V segment lost 1 base and the J segment 1 base; nucleotides outside the gene matches: 6. The CDR3 bases are TGTGCCAGTAGTATAGGAAGGAGGACAGGGTCCTACGAGCAGTACTTC. This translates into CASSIGRRTGSYEQYF. Using reference TRBV19 and TRBJ2-7 for the parts outside the CDR3, the full variable domain is DGGITQSPKYLFRKEGQNVTLSCEQNLNHDAMYWYRQDPGQGLRLIYYSQIVNDFQKGDIAEGYSVSREKKESFPLTVTSAQKNPTAFYLCASSIGRRTGSYEQYFGPGTRLTVT.

The V call is TRBV7-2, the J call TRBJ2-1; a weak D match, TRBD2 (6 bases). The CDR3 consists of 14 residues. V gave up 8 bases and J gave up 3 bases, with 14 bases separating them. Germline CDR1 reads SGHTA; CDR2 reads FQGNSA. The CDR3 DNA follows: TGTGCCAGCCTGAGTACTAGCATCTACAATGAGCAGTTCTTC. It translates to CASLSTSIYNEQFF.

V gene TRBV19 combines with J gene TRBJ2-1, with 7 bases that match TRBD1. Germline-derived CDR1 and CDR2 are LNHDA and SQIVND (reference sequence). The CDR3 sequence is 15 residues long. After removal of 6 bases from V and 4 bases from J, the junction contained 9 bases not matched to a gene. CDR3 sequence (DNA): TGTGCCAGTAGCCCCTCCGGGACAGCATACAATGAGCAGTTCTTC. Its protein product is CASSPSGTAYNEQFF.

The chain carries TRBV4-1 and TRBJ1-5; D gene unclear. From germline, CDR1 is MGHRA and CDR2 YSYEKL. This CDR3 spans 17 amino acids. V lost 0 bases, J lost 0 bases, and 12 bases lay in between. CDR3 nucleotide sequence: TGCGCCAGCAGCCAAGAGCCCAGAATTTATAGCAATCAGCCCCAGCATTTT. This codes for CASSQEPRIYSNQPQHF.

This clone was found a few times. The chain employs TRBV9 and TRBJ2-7; the match to TRBD2 covers 8 bases. Germline V gene data show CDR1 as SGDLS and CDR2 as YYNGEE. This CDR3 is 14 amino acids long. J gave up 5 bases and V 4 bases, and 8 bases lay outside the gene matches. CDR3 DNA: TGTGCCAGCAGCTTGTCGGGAGGGCCTCACGAGCAGTACTTC. This gives the protein CASSLSGGPHEQYF.

The V and J genes are TRBV25-1 and TRBJ1-2; tentative D call: TRBD1 (6 bases). V shed 8 bases and J shed 0 bases, with 13 bases lying between them. Germline V lookup: CDR1 MGHDK, CDR2 SYGVNS. This CDR3 contains 14 residues. The CDR3 region is CASPDRHPNYGYTF. The CDR3, as DNA: TGTGCCAGCCCTGACAGGCACCCTAACTATGGCTACACCTTC.

The V call is TRBV15, the J call TRBJ1-4; D unresolved. Germline loops: CDR1 LNHNV, CDR2 YYDKDF (reference sequence). V was cut by 2 bases and J by 0 bases, with 7 bases left in between. The CDR3 sequence is 15 residues long. In DNA, the CDR3 is TGTGCCACCAGCAGAAGAGGGTCAACTAATGAAAAACTGTTTTTT. Protein: CATSRRGSTNEKLFF.

About this clone itself: This may arise from a read error, as a much more abundant clone is one base away. The chain is built from TRBV6-4 and TRBJ2-3; 8 bases are a match to TRBD2. The V and J ends lost 0 bases and 1 base, in that order; junction bases with no gene match: 0. In germline, CDR1 is MRHNA, CDR2 SNTAGT. This CDR3 comprises 15 residues. For the CDR3, the DNA is TGTGCCAGCAGTGACTCTAGCGGGGGCACAGATACGCAGTATTTT. This translates into CASSDSSGGTDTQYF.

The chain has TRBV7-3 and TRBJ2-1; 8 bases are a match to TRBD2. The length of the CDR3 is 14 residues. V shed 2 bases and J 8 bases; nucleotides not matched to a gene: 5. Germline V gene sequence: CDR1 SGHTA, CDR2 FQGTGA. Written as DNA, the CDR3 is TGTGCCAGCAGCTTACAAGCGGGGGCGTATGAGCAGTTCTTC. This sequence encodes CASSLQAGAYEQFF.

This clone was seen just once. CDR3 DNA sequence: TGTGCCAGCAGCCCTATCGGAGATACGCAGTATTTT. Protein: CASSPIGDTQYF. The chain employs TRBV5-5 and TRBJ2-3, with D unclear. Germline V gene sequence: CDR1 SGHKS, CDR2 YYEKEE (reference sequence). This CDR3 spans 12 amino acids. Trimming pared 4 bases from V and 5 bases from J, leaving 8 bases between.

The rearrangement links TRBV6-6 to TRBJ2-1; 8 positions match TRBD2. Losses at the gene ends were 2 bases for V and 8 bases for J; bases not matched to a gene: 8. Per germline, CDR1 MNHNY and CDR2 SVGAGI (reference sequence). This CDR3 has 15 amino acids. The CDR3 reads CASSYTRTSPDEQFF. In nucleotides, the CDR3 is TGTGCCAGCAGTTACACTAGGACTAGCCCGGATGAGCAGTTCTTC.

This sequence joins TRBV15 and TRBJ1-1; weak D call: TRBD1 (6 bases). Trimming stripped 5 bases from V and 3 bases from J, with 13 bases between. CDR1 and CDR2 (germline): LNHNV, YYDKDF (reference sequence). This CDR3 comprises 14 residues. The CDR3, as DNA: TGTGCCACCAGCCCTTGGGCAGGGGACACTGAAGCTTTCTTT. Its protein product is CATSPWAGDTEAFF.

CDR3 sequence reads: CSVVEGSSNQPQHF. DNA of the CDR3: TGCAGCGTTGTGGAGGGATCTAGCAATCAGCCCCAGCATTTT. This rearrangement joins TRBV29-1 to TRBJ1-5, with D uncertain. Trimming shortened V by 4 bases and J by 0 bases, and 10 bases separated the two germline ends. CDR3 size: 14 residues. The germline gives CDR1 SQVTM, CDR2 ANQGSEA.

This clone has just a few counts. The genes are TRBV4-1 and TRBJ2-7; tentatively, D is TRBD1 (7 bases). From germline, CDR1 is MGHRA and CDR2 YSYEKL. The CDR3 runs 17 residues. Deletions cut 3 bases from V and 0 bases from J, with 18 bases between. CDR3 in amino acids: CASSQEGQPRSSYEQYF. CDR3 sequence (DNA): TGCGCCAGCAGCCAGGAGGGACAGCCAAGGAGCTCCTACGAGCAGTACTTC.

The V and J genes are TRBV6-6 and TRBJ2-3, with a tentative D call TRBD1 (6 bases). Germline CDR1 is MNHNY and CDR2 is SVGAGI (reference sequence). The CDR3 spans 13 residues. V lost 9 bases and J 1 base, leaving 11 bases between the germline ends. The CDR3 nucleotides read TGTGCCAGTCGGGACATCCGCACAGATACGCAGTATTTT. It translates to CASRDIRTDTQYF.

The CDR3 region is CASSFLGPGNTIYF. The CDR3 region has the DNA TGTGCCAGCAGCTTTCTGGGGCCTGGAAACACCATATATTTT. V and J are TRBV5-6 and TRBJ1-3, with D tentatively TRBD1 (5 bases). V dropped 2 bases and J dropped 2 bases, with 8 bases sitting between them. CDR1 and CDR2 from the germline V gene are SGHDT and YYEEEE. This CDR3 has 14 amino acids.

The J gene is TRBJ2-3, the V gene TRBV9, with 7 bases aligning to TRBD2. This CDR3 is built from 16 residues. The V segment lost 4 bases and the J segment 0 bases; nucleotides outside the gene matches: 8. From germline, CDR1 is SGDLS and CDR2 YYNGEE. The DNA of the CDR3 is TGTGCCAGCAGCCCCCGAGCGGGGAGAAGCACAGATACGCAGTATTTT. Translated: CASSPRAGRSTDTQYF.

The chain is built from TRBV2 and TRBJ1-2; D is unresolved. The CDR3 is made up of 15 amino acids. The V gene's germline CDR1 is SNHLY and CDR2 FYNNEI. Trimming cost V 5 bases and J 6 bases, with 19 bases left between them. CDR3: CASSRSRLGVDGYTF. DNA for the CDR3: TGTGCCAGCAGTCGGTCTCGACTGGGTGTCGATGGCTACACCTTC.

The V gene is TRBV29-1, the J gene TRBJ1-2; D might be TRBD1 (5 bases). This CDR3 spans 13 amino acids. Germline V gene data show CDR1 as SQVTM and CDR2 as ANQGSEA. Trimming shortened V by 4 bases and J by 8 bases, and 17 bases separated the two germline ends. Here the CDR3 reads CSVASSRGAGYTF. The CDR3 DNA reads TGCAGCGTTGCTTCTTCAAGGGGCGCGGGCTACACCTTC. The full variable domain, with the rest looked up from reference TRBV29-1 and TRBJ1-2, is SAVISQKPSRDICQRGTSLTIQCQVDSQVTMMFWYRQQPGQSLTLIATANQGSEATYESGFVIDKFPISRPNLTFSTLTVSNMSPEDSSIYLCSVASSRGAGYTFGSGTRLTVV.

This chain's CDR3 is CASSVAGGPGYGYTF. The DNA of the CDR3 is TGTGCCAGCAGCGTAGCTGGGGGCCCAGGCTATGGCTACACCTTC. V is TRBV9 and J is TRBJ1-2; D is possibly TRBD1 (6 bases). Trimming removed 0 bases at V and 4 bases at J, with 13 bases between. Germline V gives CDR1 SGDLS, CDR2 YYNGEE. CDR3 size: 15 residues.